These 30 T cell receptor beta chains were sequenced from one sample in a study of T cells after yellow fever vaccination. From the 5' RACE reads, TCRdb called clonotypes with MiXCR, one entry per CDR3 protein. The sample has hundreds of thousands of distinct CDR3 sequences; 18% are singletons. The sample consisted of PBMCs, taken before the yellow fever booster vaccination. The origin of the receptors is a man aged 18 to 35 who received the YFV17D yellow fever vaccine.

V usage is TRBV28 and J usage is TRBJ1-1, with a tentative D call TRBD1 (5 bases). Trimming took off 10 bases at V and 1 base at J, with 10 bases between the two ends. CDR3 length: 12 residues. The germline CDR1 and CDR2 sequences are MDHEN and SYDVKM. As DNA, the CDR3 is TGTGCCATAAGGGGACCGAACACTGAAGCTTTCTTT. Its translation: CAIRGPNTEAFF.

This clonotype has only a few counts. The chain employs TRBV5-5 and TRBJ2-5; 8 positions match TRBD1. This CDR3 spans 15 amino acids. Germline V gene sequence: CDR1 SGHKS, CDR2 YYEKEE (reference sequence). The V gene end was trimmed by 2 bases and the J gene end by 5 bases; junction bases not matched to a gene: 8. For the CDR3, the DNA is TGTGCCAGCAGCTTAAACAGGGGGTTGATGGAGACCCAGTACTTC. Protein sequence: CASSLNRGLMETQYF.

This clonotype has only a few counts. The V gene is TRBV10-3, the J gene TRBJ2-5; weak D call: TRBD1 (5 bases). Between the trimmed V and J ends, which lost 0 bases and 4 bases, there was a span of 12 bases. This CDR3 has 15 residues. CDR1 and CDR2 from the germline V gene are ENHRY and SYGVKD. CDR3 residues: CAISESGREPETQYF. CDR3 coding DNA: TGTGCCATCAGTGAGTCAGGCAGGGAACCAGAGACCCAGTACTTC.

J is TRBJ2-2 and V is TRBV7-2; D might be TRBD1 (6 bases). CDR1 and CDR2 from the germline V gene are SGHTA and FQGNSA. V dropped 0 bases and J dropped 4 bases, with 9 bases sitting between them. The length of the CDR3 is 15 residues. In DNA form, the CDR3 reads TGTGCCAGCAGCTTAGCCGCCAGGGGCACCGGGGAGCTGTTTTTT. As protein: CASSLAARGTGELFF.

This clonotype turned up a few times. The CDR3 DNA is TGTGCCAGCAGCTTGTCGGTGAGCAATCAGCCCCAGCATTTT. Its protein product is CASSLSVSNQPQHF. V and J are TRBV5-6 and TRBJ1-5; D remains ambiguous. Germline CDR1 is SGHDT and CDR2 is YYEEEE. There are 14 residues in the CDR3. The V and J ends lost 1 base and 1 base respectively, with 6 bases between them.

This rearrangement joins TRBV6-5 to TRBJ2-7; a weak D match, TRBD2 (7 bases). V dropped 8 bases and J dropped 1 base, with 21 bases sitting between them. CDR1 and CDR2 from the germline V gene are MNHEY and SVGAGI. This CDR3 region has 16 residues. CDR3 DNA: TGTGCCAGCTGGCCCTGGGGCGGGGGCGATTCCTACGAGCAGTACTTC. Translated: CASWPWGGGDSYEQYF.

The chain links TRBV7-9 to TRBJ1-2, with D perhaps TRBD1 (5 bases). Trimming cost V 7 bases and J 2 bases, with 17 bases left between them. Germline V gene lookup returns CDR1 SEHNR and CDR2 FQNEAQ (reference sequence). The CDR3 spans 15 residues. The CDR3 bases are TGTGCCAGCACCCCCGAGGTGGGGGGAAACTATGGCTACACCTTC. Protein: CASTPEVGGNYGYTF.

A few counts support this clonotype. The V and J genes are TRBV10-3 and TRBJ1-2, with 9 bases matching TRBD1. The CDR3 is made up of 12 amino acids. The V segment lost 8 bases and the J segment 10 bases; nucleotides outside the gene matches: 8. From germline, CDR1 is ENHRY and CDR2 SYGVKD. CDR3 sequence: CAILQGASVYTF. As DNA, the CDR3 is TGTGCCATCCTACAGGGGGCAAGTGTCTACACCTTC.

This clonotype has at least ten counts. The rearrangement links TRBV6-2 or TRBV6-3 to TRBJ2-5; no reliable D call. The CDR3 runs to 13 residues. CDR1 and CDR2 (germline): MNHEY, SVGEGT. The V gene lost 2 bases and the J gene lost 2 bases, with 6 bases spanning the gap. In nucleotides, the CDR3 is TGTGCCAGCAGTTACAGGGAACAAGAGACCCAGTACTTC. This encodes CASSYREQETQYF.

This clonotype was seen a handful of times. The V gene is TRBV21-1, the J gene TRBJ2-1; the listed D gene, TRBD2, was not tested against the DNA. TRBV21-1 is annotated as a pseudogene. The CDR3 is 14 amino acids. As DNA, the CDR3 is TGTGCCAGCAGCAAAGTGGGAGGAAACAATGAGCAGTTCTTC. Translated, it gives CASSKVGGNNEQFF.

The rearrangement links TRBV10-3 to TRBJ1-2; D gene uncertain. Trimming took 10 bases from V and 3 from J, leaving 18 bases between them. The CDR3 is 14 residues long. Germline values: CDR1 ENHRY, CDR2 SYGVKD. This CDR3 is CATASGAGDYGYTF. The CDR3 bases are TGTGCCACAGCTTCAGGAGCCGGGGACTATGGCTACACCTTC.

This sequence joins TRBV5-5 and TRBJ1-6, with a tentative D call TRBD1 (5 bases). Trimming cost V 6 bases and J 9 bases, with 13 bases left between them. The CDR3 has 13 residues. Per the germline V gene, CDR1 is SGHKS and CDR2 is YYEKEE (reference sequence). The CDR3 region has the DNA TGTGCCAGCACAGGGTTGTACCCTTCACCCCTCCACTTT. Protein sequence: CASTGLYPSPLHF.

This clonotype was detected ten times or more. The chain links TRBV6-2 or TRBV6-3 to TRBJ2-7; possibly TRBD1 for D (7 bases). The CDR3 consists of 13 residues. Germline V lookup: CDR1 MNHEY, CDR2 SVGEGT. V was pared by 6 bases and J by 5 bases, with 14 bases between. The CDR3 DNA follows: TGTGCCAGCAGAAAATCCAGGGGGGACGAGCAGTACGTC. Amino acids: CASRKSRGDEQYV.

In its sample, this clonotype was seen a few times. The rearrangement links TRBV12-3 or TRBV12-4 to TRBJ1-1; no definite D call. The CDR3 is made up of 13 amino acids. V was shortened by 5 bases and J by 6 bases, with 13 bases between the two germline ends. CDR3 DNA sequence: TGTGCCAGCAGTGTCGGTTTTTTCGCTGAAGCTTTCTTT. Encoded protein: CASSVGFFAEAFF.

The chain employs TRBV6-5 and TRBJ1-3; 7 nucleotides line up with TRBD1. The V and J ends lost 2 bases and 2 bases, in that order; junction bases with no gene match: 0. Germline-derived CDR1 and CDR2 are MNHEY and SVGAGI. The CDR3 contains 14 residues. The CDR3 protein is CASSYTGAGNTIYF. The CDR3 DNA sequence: TGTGCCAGCAGTTACACAGGGGCTGGAAACACCATATATTTT.

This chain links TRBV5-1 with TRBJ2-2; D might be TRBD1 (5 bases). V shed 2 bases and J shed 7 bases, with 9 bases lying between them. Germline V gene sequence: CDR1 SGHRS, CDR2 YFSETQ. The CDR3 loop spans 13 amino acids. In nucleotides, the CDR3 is TGCGCCAGCAGCTTTTCAGGGAACGGGGAGCTGTTTTTT. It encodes CASSFSGNGELFF.

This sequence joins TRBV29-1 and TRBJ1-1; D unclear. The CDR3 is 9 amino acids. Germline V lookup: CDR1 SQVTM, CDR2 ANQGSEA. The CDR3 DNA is TGCACCTTGAACACTGAAGCTTTCTTT. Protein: CTLNTEAFF.

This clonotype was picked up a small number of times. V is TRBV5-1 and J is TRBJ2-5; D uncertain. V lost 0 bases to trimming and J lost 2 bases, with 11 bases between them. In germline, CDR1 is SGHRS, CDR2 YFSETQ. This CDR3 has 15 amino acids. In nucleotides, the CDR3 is TGCGCCAGCAGCTTGGCCGTCGGTGGTCAAGAGACCCAGTACTTC. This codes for CASSLAVGGQETQYF.

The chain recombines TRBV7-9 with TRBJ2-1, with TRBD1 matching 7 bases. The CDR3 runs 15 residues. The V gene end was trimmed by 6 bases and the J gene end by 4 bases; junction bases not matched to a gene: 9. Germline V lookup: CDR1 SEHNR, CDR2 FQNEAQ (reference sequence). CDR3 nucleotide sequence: TGTGCCAGCAGACCTGGGACAGTTAGATACAATGAGCAGTTCTTC. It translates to CASRPGTVRYNEQFF.

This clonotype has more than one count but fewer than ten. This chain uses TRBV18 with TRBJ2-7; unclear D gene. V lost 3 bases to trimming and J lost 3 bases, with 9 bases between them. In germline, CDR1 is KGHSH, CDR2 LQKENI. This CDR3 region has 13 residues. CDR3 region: CASSPGSLYEQYF. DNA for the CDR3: TGTGCCAGCTCACCGGGTAGCCTCTACGAGCAGTACTTC.

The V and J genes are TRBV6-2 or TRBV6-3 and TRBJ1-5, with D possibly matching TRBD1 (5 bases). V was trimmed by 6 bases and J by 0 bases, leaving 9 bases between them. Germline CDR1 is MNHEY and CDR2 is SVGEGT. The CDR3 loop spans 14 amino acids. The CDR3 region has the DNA TGTGCCAGCAGGACAGCGCTTAGCAATCAGCCCCAGCATTTT. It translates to CASRTALSNQPQHF.

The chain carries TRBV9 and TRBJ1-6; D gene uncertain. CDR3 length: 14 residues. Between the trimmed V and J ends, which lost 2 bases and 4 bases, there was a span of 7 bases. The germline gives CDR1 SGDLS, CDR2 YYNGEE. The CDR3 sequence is CASSVRVYNSPLHF. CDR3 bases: TGTGCCAGCAGCGTCAGAGTTTATAATTCACCCCTCCACTTT.

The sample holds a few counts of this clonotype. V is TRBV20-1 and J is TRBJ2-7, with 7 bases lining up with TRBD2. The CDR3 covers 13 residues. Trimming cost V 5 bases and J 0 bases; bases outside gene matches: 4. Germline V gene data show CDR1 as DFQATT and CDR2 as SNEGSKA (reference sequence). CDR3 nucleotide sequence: TGCAGTGCTTCTAGCGGAAGCTCCTACGAGCAGTACTTC. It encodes CSASSGSSYEQYF.

CDR3 coding DNA: TGTGCCAGCAGTGAAGGCAGGGGGAGTTCACCCCTCCACTTT. Amino acids: CASSEGRGSSPLHF. The chain couples TRBV2 to TRBJ1-6; 7 nucleotides line up with TRBD1. The CDR3 is 14 amino acids. CDR1 and CDR2 (germline): SNHLY, FYNNEI. Losses at the gene ends were 1 base for V and 9 bases for J; bases not matched to a gene: 3.

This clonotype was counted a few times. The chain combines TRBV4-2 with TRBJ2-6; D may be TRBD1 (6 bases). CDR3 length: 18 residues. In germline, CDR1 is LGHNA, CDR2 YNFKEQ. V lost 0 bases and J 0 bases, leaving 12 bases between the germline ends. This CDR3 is CASSQDGDTYSGANVLTF. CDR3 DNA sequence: TGTGCCAGCAGCCAAGATGGGGACACATACTCTGGGGCCAACGTCCTGACTTTC.

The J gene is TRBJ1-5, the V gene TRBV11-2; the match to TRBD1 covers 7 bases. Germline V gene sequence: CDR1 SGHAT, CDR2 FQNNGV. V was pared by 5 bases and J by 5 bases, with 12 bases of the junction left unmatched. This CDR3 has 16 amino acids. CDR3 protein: CASSPDTSGGDQPQHF. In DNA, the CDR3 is TGTGCCAGCAGCCCAGACACTTCAGGGGGGGATCAGCCCCAGCATTTT.

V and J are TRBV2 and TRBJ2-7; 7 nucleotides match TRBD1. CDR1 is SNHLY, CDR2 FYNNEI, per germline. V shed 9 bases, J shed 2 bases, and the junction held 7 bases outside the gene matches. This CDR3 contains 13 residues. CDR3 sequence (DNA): TGTGCCAGTCGGGACAGTGGGCCCTACGAGCAGTACTTC. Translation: CASRDSGPYEQYF.

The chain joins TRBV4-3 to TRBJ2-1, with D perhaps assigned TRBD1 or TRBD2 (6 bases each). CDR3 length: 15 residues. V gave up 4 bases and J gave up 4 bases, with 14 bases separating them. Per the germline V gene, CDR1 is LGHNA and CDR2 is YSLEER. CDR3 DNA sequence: TGCGCCAGCAGCCCGATAGGGGGGAGTTACAATGAGCAGTTCTTC. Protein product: CASSPIGGSYNEQFF.

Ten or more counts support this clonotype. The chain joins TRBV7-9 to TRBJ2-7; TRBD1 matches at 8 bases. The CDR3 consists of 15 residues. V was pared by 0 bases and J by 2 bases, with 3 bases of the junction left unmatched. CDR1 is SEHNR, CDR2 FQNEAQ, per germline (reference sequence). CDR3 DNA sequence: TGTGCCAGCAGCTTAGCCGGGACAGGTCCCTACGAGCAGTACTTC. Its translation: CASSLAGTGPYEQYF.

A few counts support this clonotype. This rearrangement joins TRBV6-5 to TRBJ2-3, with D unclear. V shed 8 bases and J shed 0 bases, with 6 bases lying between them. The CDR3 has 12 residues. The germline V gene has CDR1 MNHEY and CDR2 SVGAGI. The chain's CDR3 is CASGRSTDTQYF. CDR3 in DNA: TGTGCCAGCGGGCGTAGCACAGATACGCAGTATTTT.